This TCR beta chain emerged from a study of T cells in Graves' hyperthyroidism and ophthalmopathy. The CDR3 sequence is 17 residues long. Germline V gives CDR1 SGHRS, CDR2 YFSETQ. V lost 3 bases, J lost 0 bases, and 12 bases stayed unmatched. Findings and limits, study-wide: Clonotypes that were expanded in thyroid above 0.001 mostly appeared in blood too.

Regions amplified from RNA transcripts were the TCR beta CDR3 regions. During a first-round RT-PCR of the TCR CDR3, the HTBI primer set was used. One entry per CDR3 protein results from TCRdb running MiXCR on the multiplex PCR reads. The sample has about 690,000 distinct CDR3 sequences, around 15% seen once. A remark on this clonotype: Its antigen remains unidentified.

Sequencing input: blood. The V and J genes are TRBV5-1 and TRBJ2-7; 7 nucleotides match TRBD2. The origin of this receptor is a man in his forties or fifties with Graves' hyperthyroidism. CDR3 region: CASSSQLAPTSSYEQYF. Written as DNA, the CDR3 is TGCGCCAGCAGCTCCCAACTAGCGCCTACGAGCTCCTACGAGCAGTACTTC.